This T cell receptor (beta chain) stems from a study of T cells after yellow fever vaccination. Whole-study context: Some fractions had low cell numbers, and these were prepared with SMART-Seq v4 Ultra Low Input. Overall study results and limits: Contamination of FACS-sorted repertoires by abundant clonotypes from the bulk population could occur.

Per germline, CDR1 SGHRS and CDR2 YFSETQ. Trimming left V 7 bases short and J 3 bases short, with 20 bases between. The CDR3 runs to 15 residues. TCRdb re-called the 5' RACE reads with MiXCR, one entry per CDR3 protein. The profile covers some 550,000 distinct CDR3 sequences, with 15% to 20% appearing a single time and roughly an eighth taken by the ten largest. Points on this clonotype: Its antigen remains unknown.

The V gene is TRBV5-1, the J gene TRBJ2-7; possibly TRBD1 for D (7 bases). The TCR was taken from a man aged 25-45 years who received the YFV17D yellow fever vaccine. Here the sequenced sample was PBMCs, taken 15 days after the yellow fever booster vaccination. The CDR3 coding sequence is TGCGCCAGCGGACTAAACAGGGGACAGAACTACGAGCAGTACTTC. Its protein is CASGLNRGQNYEQYF.